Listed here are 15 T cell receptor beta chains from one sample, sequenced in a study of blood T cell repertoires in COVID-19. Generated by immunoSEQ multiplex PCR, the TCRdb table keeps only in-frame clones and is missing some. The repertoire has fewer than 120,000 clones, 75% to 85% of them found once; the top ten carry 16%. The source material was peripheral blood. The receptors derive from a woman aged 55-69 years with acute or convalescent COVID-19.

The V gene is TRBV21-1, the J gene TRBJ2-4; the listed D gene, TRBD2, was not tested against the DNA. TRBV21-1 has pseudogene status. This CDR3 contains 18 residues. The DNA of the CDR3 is TGTGCCAGCAGCAAAAGCGCGGGGGGGGCTCTAGCCAAAAACATTCAGTACTTC. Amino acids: CASSKSAGGALAKNIQYF.

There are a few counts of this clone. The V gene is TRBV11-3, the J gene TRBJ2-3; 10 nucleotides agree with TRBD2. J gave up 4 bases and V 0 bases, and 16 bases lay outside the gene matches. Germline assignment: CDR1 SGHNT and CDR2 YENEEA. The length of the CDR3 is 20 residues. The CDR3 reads CASSLESSSTSGVGADTQYF. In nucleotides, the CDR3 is TGTGCCAGCAGCTTAGAGAGCTCTAGCACTAGCGGGGTTGGAGCAGATACGCAGTATTTT.

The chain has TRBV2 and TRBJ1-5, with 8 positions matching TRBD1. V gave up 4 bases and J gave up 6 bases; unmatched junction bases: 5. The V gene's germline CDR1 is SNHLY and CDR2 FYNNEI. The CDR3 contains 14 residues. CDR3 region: CASSAYTGGQPQHF. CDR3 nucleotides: TGTGCCAGCAGTGCTTACACAGGGGGTCAGCCCCAGCATTTT.

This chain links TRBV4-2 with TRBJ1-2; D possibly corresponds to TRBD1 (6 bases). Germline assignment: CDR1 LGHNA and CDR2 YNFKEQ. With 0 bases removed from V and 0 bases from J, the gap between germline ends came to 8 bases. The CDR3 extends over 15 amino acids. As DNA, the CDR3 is TGTGCCAGCAGCCAAGATCAGGGGACTAACTATGGCTACACCTTC. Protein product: CASSQDQGTNYGYTF.

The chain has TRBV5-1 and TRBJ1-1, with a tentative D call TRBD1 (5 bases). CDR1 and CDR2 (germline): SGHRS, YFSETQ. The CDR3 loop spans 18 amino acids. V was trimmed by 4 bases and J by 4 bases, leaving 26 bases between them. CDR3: CASSLGSWGRDVGTEAFF. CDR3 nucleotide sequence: TGCGCCAGCAGCCTAGGGAGTTGGGGGAGGGACGTGGGCACTGAAGCTTTCTTT.

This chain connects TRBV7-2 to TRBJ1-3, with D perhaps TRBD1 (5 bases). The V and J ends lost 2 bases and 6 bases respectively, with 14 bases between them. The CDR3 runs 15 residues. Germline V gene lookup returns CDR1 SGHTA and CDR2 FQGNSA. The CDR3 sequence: CASSLRGLGENTIYF. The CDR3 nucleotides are TGTGCCAGCAGCTTACGGGGACTAGGGGAAAACACCATATATTTT.

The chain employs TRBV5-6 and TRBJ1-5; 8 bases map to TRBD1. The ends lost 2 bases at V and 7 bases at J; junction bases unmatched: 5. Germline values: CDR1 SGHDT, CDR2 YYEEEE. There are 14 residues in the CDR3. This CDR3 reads CASSFGQGRQPQHF. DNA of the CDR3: TGTGCCAGCAGCTTCGGACAGGGTAGACAGCCCCAGCATTTT. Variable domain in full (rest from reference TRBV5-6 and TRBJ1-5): DAGVTQSPTHLIKTRGQQVTLRCSPKSGHDTVSWYQQALGQGPQFIFQYYEEEERQRGNFPDRFSGHQFPNYSSELNVNALLLGDSALYLCASSFGQGRQPQHFGDGTRLSIL.

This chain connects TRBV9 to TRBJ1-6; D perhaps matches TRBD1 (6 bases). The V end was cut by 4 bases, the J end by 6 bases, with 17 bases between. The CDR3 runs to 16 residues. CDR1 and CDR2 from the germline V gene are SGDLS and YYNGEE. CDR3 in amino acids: CASSPEMDSRNSPLHF. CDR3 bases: TGTGCCAGCAGCCCCGAAATGGACAGTCGTAATTCACCCCTCCACTTT.

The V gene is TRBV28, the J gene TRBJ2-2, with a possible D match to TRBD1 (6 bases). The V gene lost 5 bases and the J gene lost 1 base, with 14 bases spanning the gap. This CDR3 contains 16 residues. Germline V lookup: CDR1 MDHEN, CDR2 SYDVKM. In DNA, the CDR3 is TGTGCCAGCAGTGTGAAACAGGGAATGAACACCGGGGAGCTGTTTTTT. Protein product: CASSVKQGMNTGELFF. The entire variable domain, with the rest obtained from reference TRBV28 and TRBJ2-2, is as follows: DVKVTQSSRYLVKRTGEKVFLECVQDMDHENMFWYRQDPGLGLRLIYFSYDVKMKEKGDIPEGYSVSREKKERFSLILESASTNQTSMYLCASSVKQGMNTGELFFGEGSRLTVL.

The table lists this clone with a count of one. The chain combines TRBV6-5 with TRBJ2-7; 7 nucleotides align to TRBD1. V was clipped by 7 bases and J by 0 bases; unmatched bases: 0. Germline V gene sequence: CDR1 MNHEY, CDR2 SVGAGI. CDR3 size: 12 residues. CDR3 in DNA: TGTGCCAGCACAGGGGGCTCCTACGAGCAGTACTTC. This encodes CASTGGSYEQYF.

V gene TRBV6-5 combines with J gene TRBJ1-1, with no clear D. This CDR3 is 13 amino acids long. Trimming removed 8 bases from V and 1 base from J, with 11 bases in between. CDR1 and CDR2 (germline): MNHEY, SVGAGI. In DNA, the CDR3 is TGTGCCAGCCTAGATAATTGGAACACTGAAGCTTTCTTT. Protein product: CASLDNWNTEAFF.

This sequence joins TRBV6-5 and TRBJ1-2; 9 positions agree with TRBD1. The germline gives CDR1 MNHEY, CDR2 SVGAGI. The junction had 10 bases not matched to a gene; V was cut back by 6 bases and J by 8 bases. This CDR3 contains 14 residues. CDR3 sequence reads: CASRRDRDRSGYTF. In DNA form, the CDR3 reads TGTGCCAGCAGACGGGACAGGGACCGATCGGGCTACACCTTC.

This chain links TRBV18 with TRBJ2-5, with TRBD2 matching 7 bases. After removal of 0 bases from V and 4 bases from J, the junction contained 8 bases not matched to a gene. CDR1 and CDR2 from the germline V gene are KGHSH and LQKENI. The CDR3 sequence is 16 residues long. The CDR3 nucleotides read TGTGCCAGCTCACCACCAAGCGGGGAGAAGGGAGAGACCCAGTACTTC. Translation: CASSPPSGEKGETQYF.

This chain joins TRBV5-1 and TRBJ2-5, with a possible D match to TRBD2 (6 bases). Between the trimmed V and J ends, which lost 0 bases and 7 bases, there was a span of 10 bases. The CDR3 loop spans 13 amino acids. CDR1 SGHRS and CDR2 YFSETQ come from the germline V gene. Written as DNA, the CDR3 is TGCGCCAGCAGCTTGGAACTGGGGGGGACCCAGTACTTC. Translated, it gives CASSLELGGTQYF.

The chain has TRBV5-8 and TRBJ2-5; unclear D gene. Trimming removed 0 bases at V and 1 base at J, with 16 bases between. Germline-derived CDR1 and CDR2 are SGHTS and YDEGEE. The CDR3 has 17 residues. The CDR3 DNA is TGTGCCAGCAGCTTGGGTACCGCGTCCCTCACCCAAGAGACCCAGTACTTC. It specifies CASSLGTASLTQETQYF.